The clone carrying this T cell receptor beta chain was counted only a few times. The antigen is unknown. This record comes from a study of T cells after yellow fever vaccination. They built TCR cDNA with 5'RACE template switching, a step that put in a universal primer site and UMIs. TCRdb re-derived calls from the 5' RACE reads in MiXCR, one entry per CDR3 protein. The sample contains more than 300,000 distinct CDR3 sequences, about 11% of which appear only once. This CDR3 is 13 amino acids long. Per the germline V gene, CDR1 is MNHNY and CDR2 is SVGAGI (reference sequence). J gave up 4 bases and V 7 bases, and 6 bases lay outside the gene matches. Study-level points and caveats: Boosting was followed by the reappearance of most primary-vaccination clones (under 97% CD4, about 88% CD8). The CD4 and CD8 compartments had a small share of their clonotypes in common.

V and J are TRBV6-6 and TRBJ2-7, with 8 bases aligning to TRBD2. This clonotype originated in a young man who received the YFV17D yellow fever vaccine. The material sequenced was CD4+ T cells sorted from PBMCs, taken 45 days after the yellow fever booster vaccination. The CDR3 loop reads CASTRGGVYEQYF. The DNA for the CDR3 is TGTGCCAGCACCCGGGGGGGCGTTTACGAGCAGTACTTC.